This entry lists 23 T cell receptor beta chains sequenced from one sample in a study of beta chain features in type 1 diabetes. Expressed TCRB transcripts got sequenced, as all isolated RNA was reverse transcribed. TCRdb's table, derived via immunoSEQ multiplex PCR, lists solely in-frame clones and lacks some. The sample yields 330,000 or so clones, around a fifth seen once. Sequencing input: naive CD4+ T cells from blood. The receptor set was obtained from a woman younger than 35 in good health.

This clone was seen a few times. This rearrangement joins TRBV23-1 to TRBJ2-7, with a tentative D call TRBD1 (6 bases). TRBV23-1 is given ORF status, its function remaining uncertain. V gave up 0 bases and J gave up 3 bases, with 12 bases separating them. The CDR3 is 15 residues long. The CDR3: CASSQSRGSSYEQYF. The CDR3 DNA sequence: TGCGCCAGCAGTCAATCAAGGGGGTCAAGCTACGAGCAGTACTTC.

This clone has more than one count but fewer than ten. CDR3 loop: CASSLASDRAYTYEQYF. As DNA, the CDR3 is TGTGCCAGCAGCTTGGCAAGTGACAGGGCCTACACCTACGAGCAGTACTTC. The chain is built from TRBV5-6 and TRBJ2-7, with 7 bases that match TRBD1. J lost 2 bases, V lost 0 bases, and 11 bases had no gene match. The CDR3 runs 17 residues. Germline V gene data show CDR1 as SGHDT and CDR2 as YYEEEE.

The chain links TRBV18 to TRBJ1-2; 7 nucleotides match TRBD1. CDR3 length: 14 amino acids. CDR1 and CDR2 from the germline V gene are KGHSH and LQKENI. After removal of 4 bases from V and 5 bases from J, the junction contained 7 bases not matched to a gene. The CDR3 bases are TGTGCCAGCTCACAAGGACAGGCGCTATATGGCTACACCTTC. This translates into CASSQGQALYGYTF. Full variable domain (missing parts from reference TRBV18 and TRBJ1-2): NAGVMQNPRHLVRRRGQEARLRCSPMKGHSHVYWYRQLPEEGLKFMVYLQKENIIDESGMPKERFSAEFPKEGPSILRIQQVVRGDSAAYFCASSQGQALYGYTFGSGTRLTVV.

The table lists this clone with a few counts. V gene TRBV25-1 combines with J gene TRBJ2-5; D uncertain. The CDR3 totals 15 residues. Germline V gene data show CDR1 as MGHDK and CDR2 as SYGVNS. V lost 5 bases and J lost 1, with 14 bases in between. CDR3: CASSPTTFPQETQYF. The CDR3 DNA reads as TGTGCCAGCAGTCCTACGACATTCCCCCAAGAGACCCAGTACTTC.

J is TRBJ2-1 and V is TRBV5-1, with 9 bases identical to TRBD2. The CDR3 is 15 residues long. Trimming cost V 0 bases and J 5 bases; bases outside gene matches: 3. In germline, CDR1 is SGHRS, CDR2 YFSETQ. The CDR3 DNA reads as TGCGCCAGCAGCTTGGTGGTAGCGGGGGACAATGAGCAGTTCTTC. Encoded protein: CASSLVVAGDNEQFF.

The genes are TRBV5-7 and TRBJ2-7; possible D gene TRBD2, 5 bases. TRBV5-7 is flagged as an ORF with uncertain function. The CDR3 length is 15 residues. V was trimmed by 4 bases and J by 7 bases, leaving 21 bases between them. The CDR3 bases are TGTGCCAGCAGCCTTGGACTCGTCCCTTACTGGGAGCAGTACTTC. The encoded protein is CASSLGLVPYWEQYF.

This chain connects TRBV5-6 to TRBJ1-5; the D gene is possibly TRBD1 (5 bases). The CDR3 runs to 15 residues. Germline lookup yields CDR1 SGHDT and CDR2 YYEEEE. Trimming pared 0 bases from V and 7 bases from J, leaving 14 bases between. CDR3 residues: CASSLARQGGQPQHF. The CDR3 DNA reads as TGTGCCAGCAGCTTGGCTCGGCAGGGCGGCCAGCCCCAGCATTTT.

V is TRBV11-3 and J is TRBJ1-3, with D unclear. This CDR3 is built from 15 residues. Per the germline V gene, CDR1 is SGHNT and CDR2 is YENEEA. The V and J ends lost 0 bases and 0 bases respectively, with 6 bases between them. CDR3 DNA: TGTGCCAGCAGCTTAGAGTCCTACTCTGGAAACACCATATATTTT. It codes for CASSLESYSGNTIYF.

The rearrangement uses TRBV7-6 and TRBJ2-1; tentatively, D is TRBD2 (6 bases). CDR3 size: 14 residues. V lost 7 bases to trimming and J lost 4 bases, with 14 bases between them. Germline CDR1 is SGHVS and CDR2 is FNYEAQ. CDR3 DNA sequence: TGTGCCAGCACCCCGATGGGGGGTTACAATGAGCAGTTCTTC. Encoded protein: CASTPMGGYNEQFF.

This clone was seen a few times. The genes are TRBV5-4 and TRBJ2-1, with a weak D call TRBD2 (9 bases). Germline-derived CDR1 and CDR2 are SGHNT and YYREEE (reference sequence). This CDR3 is 17 amino acids long. V lost 5 bases and J lost 7, with 25 bases in between. CDR3 region: CASSARTGREGSNEQFF. CDR3 DNA: TGTGCCAGCAGTGCAAGGACAGGGCGGGAGGGATCGAATGAGCAGTTCTTC.

This clone was found a few times. The J gene is TRBJ2-1, the V gene TRBV30; D is unresolved. Germline V lookup: CDR1 GTSNPN, CDR2 SVGIG (reference sequence). V gave up 1 base and J gave up 0 bases, with 10 bases separating them. This CDR3 is 15 amino acids long. The CDR3 loop is CAWSGQWSSYNEQFF. DNA for the CDR3: TGTGCCTGGAGTGGCCAGTGGAGCTCCTACAATGAGCAGTTCTTC.

At least ten counts were recorded for this clone. This chain links TRBV29-1 with TRBJ2-1; D is ambiguous. The germline V and J ends were trimmed by 5 bases and 7 bases, with 6 bases remaining between them. Germline V gene data show CDR1 as SQVTM and CDR2 as ANQGSEA. The CDR3 covers 10 residues. In DNA form, the CDR3 reads TGCAGCGTTTACTTGAATGAGCAGTTCTTC. Protein product: CSVYLNEQFF.

This rearrangement joins TRBV19 to TRBJ2-1; no clear D gene. V shed 3 bases and J shed 3 bases, with 12 bases lying between them. The CDR3 length is 15 residues. CDR1 LNHDA and CDR2 SQIVND come from the germline V gene (reference sequence). CDR3 in DNA: TGTGCCAGTAGTATGGAGCTATACAACTACAATGAGCAGTTCTTC. It encodes CASSMELYNYNEQFF. Supplemented by reference TRBV19 and TRBJ2-1, the full variable domain reads DGGITQSPKYLFRKEGQNVTLSCEQNLNHDAMYWYRQDPGQGLRLIYYSQIVNDFQKGDIAEGYSVSREKKESFPLTVTSAQKNPTAFYLCASSMELYNYNEQFFGPGTRLTVL.

This clone was picked up a small number of times. The V call is TRBV10-3, the J call TRBJ1-1, with a weak D call TRBD1 (6 bases). Germline assignment: CDR1 ENHRY and CDR2 SYGVKD. Trimming shortened V by 7 bases and J by 1 base, and 10 bases separated the two germline ends. The CDR3 spans 13 residues. In nucleotides, the CDR3 is TGTGCCATCACAGGGGCAGAGAACACTGAAGCTTTCTTT. Its translation: CAITGAENTEAFF.

This clone appeared a few times. The chain has TRBV2 and TRBJ2-2, with 10 bases identical to TRBD1. In germline, CDR1 is SNHLY, CDR2 FYNNEI. With 6 bases clipped from V and 4 bases from J, the junction kept 8 bases outside the gene matches. The CDR3 is 16 residues long. CDR3 protein: CASRTGTGATTGELFF. The CDR3 nucleotides are TGTGCCAGCAGAACCGGGACAGGGGCGACCACCGGGGAGCTGTTTTTT. Supplemented by reference TRBV2 and TRBJ2-2, the full variable domain reads EPEVTQTPSHQVTQMGQEVILRCVPISNHLYFYWYRQILGQKVEFLVSFYNNEISEKSEIFDDQFSVERPDGSNFTLKIRSTKLEDSAMYFCASRTGTGATTGELFFGEGSRLTVL.

The gene calls are TRBV5-1 and TRBJ2-1, with 13 bases lining up with TRBD2. Germline V gives CDR1 SGHRS, CDR2 YFSETQ. The length of the CDR3 is 16 residues. The J segment lost 7 bases and the V segment lost 4 bases, leaving 8 bases of the junction unmatched. The CDR3 loop reads CASSPGLAGSRNEQFF. CDR3 nucleotides: TGCGCCAGCAGCCCGGGACTAGCGGGATCTCGAAATGAGCAGTTCTTC.

The V and J genes are TRBV5-6 and TRBJ2-7, with D maybe TRBD1 (5 bases). The CDR3 has 16 amino acids. V was shortened by 6 bases and J by 0 bases, with 19 bases between the two germline ends. Germline lookup yields CDR1 SGHDT and CDR2 YYEEEE. Written as DNA, the CDR3 is TGTGCCAGCAAACCCATTAGGGCGCAGGGCTCCTACGAGCAGTACTTC. It yields the protein CASKPIRAQGSYEQYF.

In its sample, this clone was seen a few times. The rearrangement uses TRBV5-1 and TRBJ2-7; 9 bases are a match to TRBD2. CDR3 length: 15 amino acids. J was trimmed by 5 bases and V by 4 bases; bases with no gene match: 10. Germline values: CDR1 SGHRS, CDR2 YFSETQ. CDR3 residues: CASSPMAGGPHEQYF. CDR3 in DNA: TGCGCCAGCAGCCCCATGGCGGGAGGGCCCCACGAGCAGTACTTC.

The chain carries TRBV5-1 and TRBJ1-4, with D perhaps matching TRBD1 (5 bases). Deletions cut 4 bases from V and 0 bases from J, with 10 bases between. CDR3 length: 15 amino acids. Germline values: CDR1 SGHRS, CDR2 YFSETQ. Here the CDR3 DNA reads TGCGCCAGCAGCGCGCAGGGTTCAACTAATGAAAAACTGTTTTTT. Residues: CASSAQGSTNEKLFF.

This clone was seen a few times. The genes are TRBV2 and TRBJ1-2; 7 bases map to TRBD1. With V trimmed by 6 bases and J by 7 bases, 2 bases remained unmatched. This CDR3 region has 11 residues. Germline V gene data show CDR1 as SNHLY and CDR2 as FYNNEI. CDR3 residues: CASRRTGGYTF. CDR3 coding DNA: TGTGCCAGCAGGAGGACAGGTGGCTACACCTTC.

The chain couples TRBV28 to TRBJ1-2; the D gene is possibly TRBD1 (6 bases). Germline CDR1 reads MDHEN; CDR2 reads SYDVKM. This CDR3 region has 14 residues. The V end lost 6 bases, the J end lost 5 bases, and 16 bases lay between the germline ends. CDR3 DNA: TGTGCCAGCAGCCTGACAGGCCGGTGGTATGGCTACACCTTC. Amino acids: CASSLTGRWYGYTF.

The V call is TRBV4-3, the J call TRBJ2-5, with a weak D call TRBD2 (5 bases). This CDR3 contains 15 residues. Between the trimmed V and J ends, which lost 0 bases and 9 bases, there was a span of 17 bases. The germline CDR1 and CDR2 sequences are LGHNA and YSLEER. The CDR3 region is CASSQDPLTTQPQYF. CDR3 nucleotides: TGCGCCAGCAGCCAAGACCCGTTGACTACCCAGCCCCAGTACTTC.

This chain links TRBV6-5 with TRBJ2-7; a possible D gene is TRBD2 (6 bases). This CDR3 has 14 amino acids. CDR1 is MNHEY, CDR2 SVGAGI, per germline. Trimming removed 0 bases at V and 5 bases at J, with 11 bases between. The CDR3 bases are TGTGCCAGCAGTTACTCGACCGGGAGCCACGAGCAGTACTTC. It translates to CASSYSTGSHEQYF.